This section outlines one TCR beta chain sequence together with its context. Antigen specificity is unknown. This entry belongs to a study of shared clonotypes between healthy human individuals. Study-level information: The people who gave samples were a couple of women and a few men aged 18 to 49.

Assay used: immunoSEQ multiplex PCR; TCRdb lists only in-frame clones, some missing. Of about 2.4 million clones listed, 80% to 95% are singletons. Study-wide results and caveats: Rarefaction indicated that sorted-subset sequencing remained incomplete although depth was large.

Unmatched junction bases numbered 1, after V lost 4 bases and J lost 2 bases. Germline V CDR1 and CDR2: LNHDA, SQIVND (reference sequence). The CDR3 is made up of 14 amino acids. Donors were healthy HIV-negative adults without recent acute infections or vaccinations. The authors divided CD4+ cells into CD45RA+ naive and CD45RA-negative memory subsets. Input material: naive CD4+ T cells from PBMCs. Subset meaning: CD45RA+ positively selected. The sequence derives from a man in his late teens or twenties in good health. Some clones in this sample may be carry-over from other donors' samples. The chain joins TRBV19 to TRBJ1-5; 8 bases are shared with TRBD1. The CDR3 DNA is TGTGCCAGTAGTACGGGACAGGGCAATCAGCCCCAGCATTTT. Protein: CASSTGQGNQPQHF.